These 20 T cell receptor beta chains were all obtained from the same sample, sequenced in a study of shared clonotypes between healthy human individuals. Terminally differentiated effector memory CD45RA+ cells were excluded from the naive CD8 cells, which were CD45RO-negative and positively selected for CCR7. Sequencing used immunoSEQ multiplex PCR; TCRdb keeps in-frame clones, though not all of them. The sample consists of about 2.1 million clones, about 94% of them appearing once. The sequencing sample was made of naive CD8+ T cells from PBMCs. The receptors come from a man aged 18 to 30 in good health. Some clones in this sample may be carry-over from other donors' samples.

The chain uses TRBV15 and TRBJ2-4; D may match TRBD1 or TRBD2 (6 bases each). This CDR3 is built from 14 residues. CDR1 and CDR2 (germline): LNHNV, YYDKDF (reference sequence). Trimming removed 3 bases from V and 4 bases from J, with 10 bases in between. CDR3 bases: TGTGCCACCAGCAGGGGGGGCGGGAAAAACATTCAGTACTTC. Amino acid sequence: CATSRGGGKNIQYF.

The CDR3 loop is CASSLYRGNTGELFF. The CDR3 DNA is TGTGCCAGCAGCCTCTACAGGGGGAACACCGGGGAGCTGTTTTTT. This rearrangement joins TRBV14 to TRBJ2-2, with 7 bases identical to TRBD1. The V and J ends lost 4 bases and 1 base, in that order; junction bases with no gene match: 3. CDR1 SGHDN and CDR2 FVKESK come from the germline V gene. The CDR3 extends over 15 amino acids.

V and J are TRBV28 and TRBJ2-7, with D uncertain. V was trimmed by 5 bases and J by 0 bases, leaving 17 bases between them. CDR1 MDHEN and CDR2 SYDVKM come from the germline V gene. The CDR3 loop spans 16 amino acids. CDR3 coding DNA: TGTGCCAGCAGTAACCCGACGGCTTTGAGCTCCTACGAGCAGTACTTC. Amino acid sequence: CASSNPTALSSYEQYF. Full variable domain (remainder filled in from reference TRBV28 and TRBJ2-7): DVKVTQSSRYLVKRTGEKVFLECVQDMDHENMFWYRQDPGLGLRLIYFSYDVKMKEKGDIPEGYSVSREKKERFSLILESASTNQTSMYLCASSNPTALSSYEQYFGPGTRLTVT.

This clone was picked up one time. The chain links TRBV25-1 to TRBJ2-1, with 8 bases identical to TRBD1. The CDR3 spans 17 residues. The junction had 6 bases not matched to a gene; V was cut back by 0 bases and J by 2 bases. Germline values: CDR1 MGHDK, CDR2 SYGVNS. The CDR3 DNA is TGTGCCAGCAGTGAATATATAAGGGACAGGACCTACAATGAGCAGTTCTTC. Translation gives CASSEYIRDRTYNEQFF.

V usage is TRBV7-9 and J usage is TRBJ1-1, with 7 bases that match TRBD1. In germline, CDR1 is SEHNR, CDR2 FQNEAQ (reference sequence). The CDR3 is 15 residues long. The trim removed 3 bases at V and 7 bases at J, leaving 11 bases unmatched. CDR3 in amino acids: CASSFPNRGANEAFF. As DNA, the CDR3 is TGTGCCAGCAGCTTCCCGAACAGGGGAGCTAATGAAGCTTTCTTT.

This chain joins TRBV6-1 and TRBJ2-7; 9 nucleotides agree with TRBD2. Germline assignment: CDR1 MNHNS and CDR2 SASEGT. The CDR3 runs 13 residues. Trimming removed 3 bases from V and 3 bases from J; junction bases left unmatched: 0. CDR3 residues: CASSETSGYEQYF. Written as DNA, the CDR3 is TGTGCCAGCAGTGAGACTAGCGGCTACGAGCAGTACTTC.

CDR3 region: CSVVISWGQVGHTF. In DNA form, the CDR3 reads TGCAGCGTTGTTATTAGCTGGGGACAGGTGGGGCACACCTTC. The chain has TRBV29-1 and TRBJ1-2; 8 bases are shared with TRBD1. Germline V gives CDR1 SQVTM, CDR2 ANQGSEA. Trimming removed 4 bases from V and 12 bases from J; junction bases left unmatched: 16. The CDR3 sequence is 14 residues long. The full variable domain, rest sourced from reference TRBV29-1 and TRBJ1-2, is SAVISQKPSRDICQRGTSLTIQCQVDSQVTMMFWYRQQPGQSLTLIATANQGSEATYESGFVIDKFPISRPNLTFSTLTVSNMSPEDSSIYLCSVVISWGQVGHTFGSGTRLTVV.

The chain uses TRBV28 and TRBJ2-2; a weak D match, TRBD2 (5 bases). Between the trimmed V and J ends, which lost 3 bases and 4 bases, there was a span of 12 bases. This CDR3 has 15 residues. The germline gives CDR1 MDHEN, CDR2 SYDVKM. This CDR3 is CASSFSTGSTGELFF. CDR3 in DNA: TGTGCCAGCAGTTTTTCCACGGGATCCACCGGGGAGCTGTTTTTT. The whole variable domain, remainder taken from reference TRBV28 and TRBJ2-2, is DVKVTQSSRYLVKRTGEKVFLECVQDMDHENMFWYRQDPGLGLRLIYFSYDVKMKEKGDIPEGYSVSREKKERFSLILESASTNQTSMYLCASSFSTGSTGELFFGEGSRLTVL.

The chain uses TRBV7-3 and TRBJ2-2, with 11 positions matching TRBD2. Germline CDR1 reads SGHTA; CDR2 reads FQGTGA. This CDR3 spans 16 amino acids. The J segment lost 6 bases and the V segment lost 5 bases, leaving 8 bases of the junction unmatched. CDR3 sequence (DNA): TGTGCCAGCAGCCCGATAGCGGGAGGGGGTTCCGGGGAGCTGTTTTTT. Translating gives CASSPIAGGGSGELFF.

This chain uses TRBV4-1 with TRBJ1-4; D unclear. Germline V gene data show CDR1 as MGHRA and CDR2 as YSYEKL. V was trimmed by 4 bases and J by 4 bases, leaving 13 bases between them. There are 15 residues in the CDR3. Written as DNA, the CDR3 is TGCGCCAGCAGCCCTTCAGGCGGTGATAATGAAAAACTGTTTTTT. This gives the protein CASSPSGGDNEKLFF.

The genes are TRBV7-2 and TRBJ2-1, with TRBD2 matching 8 bases. Germline V gives CDR1 SGHTA, CDR2 FQGNSA. The CDR3 is made up of 17 amino acids. Trimming removed 2 bases from V and 6 bases from J; junction bases left unmatched: 12. CDR3 amino acids: CASSLIPKFAGGNEQFF. Written as DNA, the CDR3 is TGTGCCAGCAGCTTAATCCCCAAGTTCGCGGGAGGCAATGAGCAGTTCTTC.

The chain is built from TRBV7-3 and TRBJ2-1; TRBD2 agrees at 8 bases. The CDR3 runs to 15 residues. J was trimmed by 3 bases and V by 0 bases; bases with no gene match: 1. Germline V lookup: CDR1 SGHTA, CDR2 FQGTGA. Here the CDR3 reads CASSLTAGVYNEQFF. The CDR3 DNA is TGTGCCAGCAGCTTAACAGCGGGAGTCTACAATGAGCAGTTCTTC.

The chain is built from TRBV27 and TRBJ1-2, with D possibly TRBD1 on 5 matching bases. V dropped 6 bases and J dropped 1 base, with 15 bases sitting between them. Germline loops: CDR1 MNHEY, CDR2 SMNVEV (reference sequence). This CDR3 is built from 15 residues. The DNA for the CDR3 is TGTGCCAGCAGCTTCAGGGCGAGGGTTAACTATGGCTACACCTTC. Residues: CASSFRARVNYGYTF.

The J gene is TRBJ1-1, the V gene TRBV27; no reliable D call. Germline loops: CDR1 MNHEY, CDR2 SMNVEV (reference sequence). This CDR3 is built from 15 residues. The V gene lost 6 bases and the J gene lost 3 bases, with 17 bases spanning the gap. The CDR3 region is CASSLVGTGDTEAFF. DNA for the CDR3: TGTGCCAGCAGCCTTGTTGGCACCGGGGACACTGAAGCTTTCTTT.

The chain couples TRBV21-1 to TRBJ2-7; the table's D call of TRBD1 was not tested on the DNA. TRBV21-1 constitutes a pseudogene. This CDR3 comprises 14 residues. The CDR3 protein is CASSNPQGAGTQYF. CDR3 coding DNA: TGTGCCAGCAGCAATCCGCAGGGGGCAGGGACTCAGTACTTC.

This chain connects TRBV7-6 to TRBJ2-5; D ambiguous. From germline, CDR1 is SGHVS and CDR2 FNYEAQ. The CDR3 has 15 amino acids. V shed 5 bases and J shed 2 bases, with 15 bases lying between them. The CDR3 reads CASSMRRRAQETQYF. The CDR3 nucleotides read TGTGCCAGCAGCATGAGAAGGCGTGCACAAGAGACCCAGTACTTC.

This chain uses TRBV5-4 with TRBJ2-5; tentatively, D is TRBD1 (5 bases). Germline CDR1 SGHNT, CDR2 YYREEE (reference sequence). The ends were cut back, 2 bases at V and 5 bases at J, with 13 bases in the middle. This CDR3 is 14 amino acids long. The CDR3 protein is CASSLAQVKETQYF. CDR3 bases: TGTGCCAGCAGCTTAGCACAGGTTAAGGAGACCCAGTACTTC. The full variable domain, in which reference TRBV5-4 and TRBJ2-5 provide the parts outside the CDR3, is ETGVTQSPTHLIKTRGQQVTLRCSSQSGHNTVSWYQQALGQGPQFIFQYYREEENGRGNFPPRFSGLQFPNYSSELNVNALELDDSALYLCASSLAQVKETQYFGPGTRLLVL.

This chain uses TRBV27 with TRBJ1-5, with a tentative D call TRBD1 (6 bases). The CDR3 totals 18 residues. V lost 4 bases and J lost 2, with 21 bases in between. The germline V gene encodes CDR1 MNHEY and CDR2 SMNVEV (reference sequence). DNA of the CDR3: TGTGCCAGCAGTTCGCGCCACCGGGACACTAAGGGCAATCAGCCCCAGCATTTT. It encodes CASSSRHRDTKGNQPQHF.

This chain connects TRBV9 to TRBJ2-3; D gene ambiguous. The length of the CDR3 is 13 residues. V lost 4 bases and J lost 5, with 11 bases in between. Looked up from germline, CDR1 is SGDLS and CDR2 is YYNGEE. CDR3 DNA sequence: TGTGCCAGCAGCCCTCGGATCGGAGATACGCAGTATTTT. Amino acids: CASSPRIGDTQYF.

V usage is TRBV5-1 and J usage is TRBJ2-2, with D uncertain. There are 15 residues in the CDR3. Germline V gene lookup returns CDR1 SGHRS and CDR2 YFSETQ. Trimming stripped 2 bases from V and 2 bases from J, with 10 bases between. CDR3 sequence reads: CASSFIGGNTGELFF. In DNA, the CDR3 is TGCGCCAGCAGCTTTATTGGCGGTAACACCGGGGAGCTGTTTTTT.